This TCR beta chain was observed in a study of blood T cell repertoires in COVID-19. Across the study: From the United States, Italy and Spain came samples of acute and convalescent COVID-19. Sources were T cells, B-cell-depleted T cells, or PBMCs; the material itself was cDNA or gDNA.

Germline assignment: CDR1 KGHSH and CDR2 LQKENI. Between the trimmed V and J ends, which lost 3 bases and 0 bases, there was a span of 14 bases. This CDR3 region has 16 residues. Per the original data handling: The authors estimated nucleated cell counts from reference gene primer amplification. TCRdb's copy holds only in-frame clones and misses some; the assay was immunoSEQ multiplex PCR. The V and J calls and the clone size are those of that table, but D and trimming were determined from the DNA. This sample has around 100,000 clones; more than 75% occur once, and the top ten carry less than 20%. This chain connects TRBV18 to TRBJ1-1; D perhaps matches TRBD1 (5 bases). Input material: peripheral blood. The receptor comes from a human donor in a cohort sampled during active COVID-19. The CDR3 loop reads CASSPLRQTLNTEAFF. In DNA form, the CDR3 reads TGTGCCAGCTCACCCCTTCGACAGACATTGAACACTGAAGCTTTCTTT.